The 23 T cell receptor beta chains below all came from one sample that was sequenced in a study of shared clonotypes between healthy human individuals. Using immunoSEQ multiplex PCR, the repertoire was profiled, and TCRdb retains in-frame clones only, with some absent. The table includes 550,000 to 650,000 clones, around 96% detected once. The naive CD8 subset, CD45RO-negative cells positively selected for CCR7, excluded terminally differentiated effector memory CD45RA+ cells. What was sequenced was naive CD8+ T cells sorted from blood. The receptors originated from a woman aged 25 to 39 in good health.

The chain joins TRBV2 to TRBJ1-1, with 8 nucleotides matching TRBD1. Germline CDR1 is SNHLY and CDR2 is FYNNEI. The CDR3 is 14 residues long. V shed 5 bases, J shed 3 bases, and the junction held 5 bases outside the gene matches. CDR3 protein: CASSPSGGYTEAFF. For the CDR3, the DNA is TGTGCCAGCAGTCCTTCAGGGGGCTACACTGAAGCTTTCTTT.

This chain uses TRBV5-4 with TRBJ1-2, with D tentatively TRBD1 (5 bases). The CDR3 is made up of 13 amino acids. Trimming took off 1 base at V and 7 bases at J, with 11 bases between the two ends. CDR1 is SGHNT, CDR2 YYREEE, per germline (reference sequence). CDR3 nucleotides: TGTGCCAGCAGCTTGTGGGGCGCCGGTGGCTACACCTTC. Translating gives CASSLWGAGGYTF.

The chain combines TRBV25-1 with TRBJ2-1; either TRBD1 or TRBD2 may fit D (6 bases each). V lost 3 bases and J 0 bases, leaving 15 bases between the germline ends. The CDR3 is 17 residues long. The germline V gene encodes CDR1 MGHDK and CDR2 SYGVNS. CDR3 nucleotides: TGTGCCAGCAGTGATAGACTAGGGGGGAGCTCCTACAATGAGCAGTTCTTC. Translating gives CASSDRLGGSSYNEQFF.

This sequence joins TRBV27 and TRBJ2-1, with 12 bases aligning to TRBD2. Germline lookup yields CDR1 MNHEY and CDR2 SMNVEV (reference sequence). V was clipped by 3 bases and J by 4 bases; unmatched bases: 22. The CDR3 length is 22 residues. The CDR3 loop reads CASSFPTTPGQGGLAGYNEQFF. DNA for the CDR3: TGTGCCAGCAGTTTCCCTACAACCCCGGGACAGGGAGGACTAGCGGGGTACAATGAGCAGTTCTTC.

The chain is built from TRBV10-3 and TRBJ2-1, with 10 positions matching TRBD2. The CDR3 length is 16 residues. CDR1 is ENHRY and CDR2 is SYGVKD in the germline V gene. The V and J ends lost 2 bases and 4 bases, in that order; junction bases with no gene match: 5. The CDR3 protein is CAISEAGTSAYNEQFF. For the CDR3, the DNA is TGTGCCATCAGTGAGGCCGGGACTAGCGCGTACAATGAGCAGTTCTTC.

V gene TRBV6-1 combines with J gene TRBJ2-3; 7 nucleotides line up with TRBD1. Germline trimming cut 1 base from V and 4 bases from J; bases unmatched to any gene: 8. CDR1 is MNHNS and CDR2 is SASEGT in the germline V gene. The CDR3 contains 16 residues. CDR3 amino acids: CASSEGPGQMADTQYF. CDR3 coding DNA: TGTGCCAGCAGTGAAGGGCCGGGACAGATGGCAGATACGCAGTATTTT.

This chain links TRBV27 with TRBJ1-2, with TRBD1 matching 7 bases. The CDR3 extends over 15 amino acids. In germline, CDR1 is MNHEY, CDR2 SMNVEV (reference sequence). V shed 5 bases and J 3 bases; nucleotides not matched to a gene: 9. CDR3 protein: CASSPRTGDYYGYTF. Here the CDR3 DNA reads TGTGCCAGCAGTCCTAGGACAGGAGACTACTATGGCTACACCTTC.

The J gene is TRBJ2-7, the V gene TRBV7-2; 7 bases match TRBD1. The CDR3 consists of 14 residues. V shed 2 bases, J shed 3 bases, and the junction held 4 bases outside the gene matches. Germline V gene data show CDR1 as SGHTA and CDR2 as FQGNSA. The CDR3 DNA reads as TGTGCCAGCAGCTTATGGACAGGAAACTACGAGCAGTACTTC. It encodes CASSLWTGNYEQYF.

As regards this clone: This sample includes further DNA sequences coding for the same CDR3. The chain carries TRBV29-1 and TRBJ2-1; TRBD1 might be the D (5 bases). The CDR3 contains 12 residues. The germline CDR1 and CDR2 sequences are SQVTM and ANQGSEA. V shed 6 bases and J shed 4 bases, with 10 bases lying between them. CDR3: CSVEQVYNEQFF. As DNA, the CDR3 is TGCAGCGTGGAACAGGTTTACAATGAGCAGTTCTTC.

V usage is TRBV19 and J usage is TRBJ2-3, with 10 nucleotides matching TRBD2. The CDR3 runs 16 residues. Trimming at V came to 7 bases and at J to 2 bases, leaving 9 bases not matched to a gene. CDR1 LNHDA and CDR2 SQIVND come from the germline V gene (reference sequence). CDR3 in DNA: TGTGCCAGTACCTCACTAGCGGGGACAGACACAGATACGCAGTATTTT. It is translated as CASTSLAGTDTDTQYF.

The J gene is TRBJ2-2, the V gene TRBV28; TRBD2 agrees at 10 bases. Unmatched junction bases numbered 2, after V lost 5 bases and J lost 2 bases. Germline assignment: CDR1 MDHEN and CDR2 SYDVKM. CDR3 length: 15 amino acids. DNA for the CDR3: TGTGCCAGCAGTGGGACTAGCGCTAACACCGGGGAGCTGTTTTTT. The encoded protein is CASSGTSANTGELFF.

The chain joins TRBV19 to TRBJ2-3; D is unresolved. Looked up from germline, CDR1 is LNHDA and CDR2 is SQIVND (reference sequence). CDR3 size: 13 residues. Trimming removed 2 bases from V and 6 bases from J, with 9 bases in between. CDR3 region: CASSISPWDTQYF. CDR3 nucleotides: TGTGCCAGTAGTATATCGCCTTGGGATACGCAGTATTTT.

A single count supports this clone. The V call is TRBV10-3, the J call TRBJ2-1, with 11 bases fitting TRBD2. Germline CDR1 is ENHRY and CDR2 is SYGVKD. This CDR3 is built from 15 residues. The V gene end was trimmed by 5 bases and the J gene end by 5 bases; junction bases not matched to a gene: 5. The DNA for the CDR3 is TGTGCCATCAGTATGGGACTAGCGGTCGACAATGAGCAGTTCTTC. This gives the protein CAISMGLAVDNEQFF.

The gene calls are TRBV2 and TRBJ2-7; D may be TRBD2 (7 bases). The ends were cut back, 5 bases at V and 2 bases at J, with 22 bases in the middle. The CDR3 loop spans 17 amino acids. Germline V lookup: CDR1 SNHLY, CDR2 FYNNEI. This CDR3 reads CASSPRGGGITAYEQYF. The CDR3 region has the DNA TGTGCCAGCAGTCCGAGGGGGGGTGGCATAACCGCCTACGAGCAGTACTTC.

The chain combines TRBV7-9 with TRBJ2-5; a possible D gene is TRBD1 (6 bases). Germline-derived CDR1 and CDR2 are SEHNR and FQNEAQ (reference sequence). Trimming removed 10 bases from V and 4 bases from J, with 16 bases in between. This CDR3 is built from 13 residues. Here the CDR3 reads CATPAGVGETQYF. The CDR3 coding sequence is TGTGCCACCCCCGCAGGGGTAGGAGAGACCCAGTACTTC.

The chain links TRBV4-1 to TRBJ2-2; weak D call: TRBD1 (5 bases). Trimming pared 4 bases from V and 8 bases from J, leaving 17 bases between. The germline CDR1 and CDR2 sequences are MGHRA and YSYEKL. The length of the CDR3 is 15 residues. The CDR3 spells CASSLGAAAGGELFF. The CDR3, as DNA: TGCGCCAGCAGCCTAGGGGCCGCTGCCGGGGGGGAGCTGTTTTTT.

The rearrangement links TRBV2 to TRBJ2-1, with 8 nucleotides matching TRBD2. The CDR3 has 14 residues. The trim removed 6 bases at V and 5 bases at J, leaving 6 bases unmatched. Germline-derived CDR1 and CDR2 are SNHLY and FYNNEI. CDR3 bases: TGTGCCAGCAGATGGCTAGCGGGCAACAATGAGCAGTTCTTC. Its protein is CASRWLAGNNEQFF.

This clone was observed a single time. The CDR3 DNA sequence: TGCAGCGTTGAAGAGGGGGTAACGGGCACTGAAGCTTTCTTT. Protein sequence: CSVEEGVTGTEAFF. The gene calls are TRBV29-1 and TRBJ1-1; a possible D gene is TRBD1 (5 bases). In germline, CDR1 is SQVTM, CDR2 ANQGSEA. Trimming left V 0 bases short and J 4 bases short, with 12 bases between. CDR3 size: 14 residues.

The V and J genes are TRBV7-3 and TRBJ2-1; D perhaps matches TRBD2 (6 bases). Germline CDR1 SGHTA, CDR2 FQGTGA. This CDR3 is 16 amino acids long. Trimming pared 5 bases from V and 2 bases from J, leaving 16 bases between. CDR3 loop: CASSVSLAATYNEQFF. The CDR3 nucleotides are TGTGCCAGCAGCGTCTCACTAGCCGCAACCTACAATGAGCAGTTCTTC.

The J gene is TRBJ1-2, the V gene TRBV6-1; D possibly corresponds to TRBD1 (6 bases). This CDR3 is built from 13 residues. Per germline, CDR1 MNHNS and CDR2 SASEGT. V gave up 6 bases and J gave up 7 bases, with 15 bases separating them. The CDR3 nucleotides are TGTGCCAGCAGGGAGGGGGGACAAGGTGGCTACACCTTC. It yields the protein CASREGGQGGYTF.

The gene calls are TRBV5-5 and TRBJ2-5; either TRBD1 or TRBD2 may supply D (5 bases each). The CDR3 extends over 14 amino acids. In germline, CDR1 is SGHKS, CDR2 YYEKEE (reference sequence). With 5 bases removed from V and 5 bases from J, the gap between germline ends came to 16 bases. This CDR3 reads CASRAPGTWETQYF. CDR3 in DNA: TGTGCCAGCAGGGCGCCCGGGACGTGGGAGACCCAGTACTTC.

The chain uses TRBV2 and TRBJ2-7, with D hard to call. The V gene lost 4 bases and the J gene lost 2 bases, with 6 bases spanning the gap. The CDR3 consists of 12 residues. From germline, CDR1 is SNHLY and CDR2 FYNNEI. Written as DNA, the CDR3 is TGTGCCAGCAGTGGAACAGCCTACGAGCAGTACTTC. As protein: CASSGTAYEQYF.

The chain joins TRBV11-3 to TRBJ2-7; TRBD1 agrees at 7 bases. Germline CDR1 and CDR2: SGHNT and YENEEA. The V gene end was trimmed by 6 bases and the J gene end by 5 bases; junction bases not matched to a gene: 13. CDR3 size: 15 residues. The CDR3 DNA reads TGTGCCAGCAGGGTCCGGGACAGCATCTTGGACGAGCAGTACTTC. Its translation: CASRVRDSILDEQYF. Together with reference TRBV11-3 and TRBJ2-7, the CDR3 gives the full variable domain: EAGVVQSPRYKIIEKKQPVAFWCNPISGHNTLYWYLQNLGQGPELLIRYENEEAVDDSQLPKDRFSAERLKGVDSTLKIQPAELGDSAVYLCASRVRDSILDEQYFGPGTRLTVT.